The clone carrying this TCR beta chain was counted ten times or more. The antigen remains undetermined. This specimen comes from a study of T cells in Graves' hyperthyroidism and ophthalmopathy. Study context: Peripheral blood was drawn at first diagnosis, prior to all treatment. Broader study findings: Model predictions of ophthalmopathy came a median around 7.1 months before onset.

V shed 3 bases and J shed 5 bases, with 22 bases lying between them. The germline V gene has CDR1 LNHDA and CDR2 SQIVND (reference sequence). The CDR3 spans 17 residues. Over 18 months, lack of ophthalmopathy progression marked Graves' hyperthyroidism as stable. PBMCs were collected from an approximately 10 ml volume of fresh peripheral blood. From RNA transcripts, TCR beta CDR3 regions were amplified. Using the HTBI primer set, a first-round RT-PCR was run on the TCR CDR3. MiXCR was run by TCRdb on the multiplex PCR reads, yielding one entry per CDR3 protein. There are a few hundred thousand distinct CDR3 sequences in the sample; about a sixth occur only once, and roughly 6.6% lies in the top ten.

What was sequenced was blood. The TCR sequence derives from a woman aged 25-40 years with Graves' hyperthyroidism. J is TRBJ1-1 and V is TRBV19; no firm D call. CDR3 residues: CASSMGGSSPRRTEAFF. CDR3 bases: TGTGCCAGTAGTATGGGAGGGAGCAGCCCAAGAAGGACTGAAGCTTTCTTT. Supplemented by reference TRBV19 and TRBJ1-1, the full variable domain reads DGGITQSPKYLFRKEGQNVTLSCEQNLNHDAMYWYRQDPGQGLRLIYYSQIVNDFQKGDIAEGYSVSREKKESFPLTVTSAQKNPTAFYLCASSMGGSSPRRTEAFFGQGTRLTVV.